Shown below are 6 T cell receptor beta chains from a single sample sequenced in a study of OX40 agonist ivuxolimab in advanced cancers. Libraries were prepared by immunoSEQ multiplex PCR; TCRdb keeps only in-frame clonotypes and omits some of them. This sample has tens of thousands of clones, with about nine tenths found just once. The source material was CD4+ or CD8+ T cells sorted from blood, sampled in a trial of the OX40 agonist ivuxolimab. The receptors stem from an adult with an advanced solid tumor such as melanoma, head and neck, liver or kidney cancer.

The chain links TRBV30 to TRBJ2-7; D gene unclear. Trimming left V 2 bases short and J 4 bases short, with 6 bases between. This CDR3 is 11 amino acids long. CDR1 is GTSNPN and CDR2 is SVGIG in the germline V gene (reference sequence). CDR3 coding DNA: TGTGCCTGGAGTCAAAGATACGAGCAGTACTTC. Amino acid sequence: CAWSQRYEQYF.

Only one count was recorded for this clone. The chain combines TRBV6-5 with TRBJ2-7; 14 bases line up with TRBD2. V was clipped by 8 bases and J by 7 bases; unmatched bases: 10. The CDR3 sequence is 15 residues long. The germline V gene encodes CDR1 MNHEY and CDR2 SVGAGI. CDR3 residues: CASAEGLAGVGEQYF. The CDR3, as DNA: TGTGCCAGCGCGGAGGGACTAGCGGGAGTGGGGGAGCAGTACTTC.

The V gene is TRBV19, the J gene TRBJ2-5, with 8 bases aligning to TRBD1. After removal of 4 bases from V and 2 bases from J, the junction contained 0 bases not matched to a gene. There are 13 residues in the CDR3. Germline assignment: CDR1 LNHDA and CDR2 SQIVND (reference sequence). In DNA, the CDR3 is TGTGCCAGTAGTAGGGACAGGCAAGAGACCCAGTACTTC. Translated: CASSRDRQETQYF.

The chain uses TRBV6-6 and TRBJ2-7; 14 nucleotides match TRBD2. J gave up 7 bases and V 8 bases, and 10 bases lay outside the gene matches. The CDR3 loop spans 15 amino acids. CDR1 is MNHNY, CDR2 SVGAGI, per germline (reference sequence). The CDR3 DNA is TGTGCCAGCGCGGAGGGACTAGCGGGAGTGGGGGAGCAGTACTTC. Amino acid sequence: CASAEGLAGVGEQYF.

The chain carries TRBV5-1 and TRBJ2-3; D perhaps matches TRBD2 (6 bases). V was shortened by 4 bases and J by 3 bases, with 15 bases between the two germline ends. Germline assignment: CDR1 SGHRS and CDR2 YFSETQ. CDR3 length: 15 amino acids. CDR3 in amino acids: CASSVIAERTDTQYF. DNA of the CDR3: TGCGCCAGCAGCGTTATAGCGGAGAGGACAGATACGCAGTATTTT.

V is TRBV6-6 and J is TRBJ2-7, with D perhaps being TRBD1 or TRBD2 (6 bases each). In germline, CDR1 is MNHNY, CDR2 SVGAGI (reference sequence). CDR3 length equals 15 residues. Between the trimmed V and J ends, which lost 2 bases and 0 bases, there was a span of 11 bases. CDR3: CASSYAGQTSYEQYF. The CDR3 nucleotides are TGTGCCAGCAGTTACGCGGGACAAACCTCCTACGAGCAGTACTTC.